This is a list of T cell receptor beta chains from one sample in a study of T cells in Graves' hyperthyroidism and ophthalmopathy. TCRdb itself ran the multiplex PCR reads through MiXCR, one entry per CDR3 protein. The data hold approximately 740,000 distinct CDR3 sequences, with approximately 15% observed a single time. Sequenced: blood. All receptors come from a woman aged 18-29 years with Graves' hyperthyroidism. Both conserved end residues are part of each CDR3. A D gene is named only where the DNA matches it firmly. Rows give clone size only sometimes, using once, few, many, or a class for an expanded clone.

TGCAGCGTTGTAAAGGGCCAGGGGGCGAGGGGCACAGATACGCAGTATTTT	CSVVKGQGARGTDTQYF	TRBJ2-3	TRBV29-1	few	TRBD1
TGTGCCAGCAGCTTCCAGGTCGCGAACACCGGGGAGCTGTTTTTT	CASSFQVANTGELFF	TRBJ2-2	TRBV28	-	-
TGTGCCAGCAGCCAAGAGGGAAGCTCTGGAAACACCATATATTTT	CASSQEGSSGNTIYF	TRBJ1-3	TRBV4-2	many	-
TGCAGCGCCTACCGGGACAGGGGTCGGGAACTGTTTTTT	CSAYRDRGRELFF	TRBJ2-2	TRBV29-1	-	TRBD1
TGTGCCAGTACTCCGGGACCCTTCACAGATACGCAGTATTTT	CASTPGPFTDTQYF	TRBJ2-3	TRBV19	-	-
TGTGCCAGCAGTTCCCTTAGGCAGGGGGCCTACGGCTACACCTTC	CASSSLRQGAYGYTF	TRBJ1-2	TRBV6-5	many	TRBD1
TGCAGCGTTGAACTACCGACAGGGTGGTATGGCGGGGCCTACGAGCAGTACTTC	CSVELPTGWYGGAYEQYF	TRBJ2-7	TRBV29-1	many	-
TGTGCCAGCACAGGGGGAGTCGCAGTCTCCTACGAGCAGTACTTC	CASTGGVAVSYEQYF	TRBJ2-7	TRBV6-2/TRBV6-3	many	TRBD1
TGTGCCAGCAGTCCCTCCGGGGGAGCCCAGCCCCAGCATTTT	CASSPSGGAQPQHF	TRBJ1-5	TRBV12-3/TRBV12-4	few	-
TGTGCCAGCAGTGAAGTGCCCCTCGAGGAGACCCAGTACTTC	CASSEVPLEETQYF	TRBJ2-5	TRBV6-1	-	-
TGTGCCAGCAGTTATTATCGGCTAGCGGGAGGGCCGGTCAGGGAGACCCAGTACTTC	CASSYYRLAGGPVRETQYF	TRBJ2-5	TRBV6-6	many	TRBD2
TGTGCCAGCAGCTTTAGGACAGCGAACACCGGGGAGCTGTTTTTT	CASSFRTANTGELFF	TRBJ2-2	TRBV13	many	-
TGTGCCTGGGAAGGGGGTGGGTACAATGAGCAGTTCTTC	CAWEGGGYNEQFF	TRBJ2-1	TRBV30	many	-
TGCAGCGTGGGGGACAGGGTAAAGGATGAAAAACTGTTTTTT	CSVGDRVKDEKLFF	TRBJ1-4	TRBV29-1	few	TRBD1
TGTGCCAGCAGCTTAAAGGTCCCCGCAATCGGTTCTGAAGCTTTCTTT	CASSLKVPAIGSEAFF	TRBJ1-1	TRBV7-2	-	-
TGTGCCAGCAGTTACTCGACAGGGGGCAGGAACACCATATATTTT	CASSYSTGGRNTIYF	TRBJ1-3	TRBV6-5	-	TRBD1
TGTGCCAGCAGGATAGGAGTACCCAATCAGCCCCAGCATTTT	CASRIGVPNQPQHF	TRBJ1-5	TRBV6-1	-	-
TGTGCCAGCAGCTTTCCCCCTTCGGACGAGCAGTACTTC	CASSFPPSDEQYF	TRBJ2-7	TRBV7-8	many	-
TGTGCCAGCAGTGAATCGAACTATGGCTACACCTTC	CASSESNYGYTF	TRBJ1-2	TRBV25-1	few	-
TGCAGCGTTGAAGGGGGGGCAGGGCCGCCTAACTATGGCTACACCTTC	CSVEGGAGPPNYGYTF	TRBJ1-2	TRBV29-1	-	-
TGTGCCAGCAGCTTCGACGGACCCTATGAAAAACTGTTTTTT	CASSFDGPYEKLFF	TRBJ1-4	TRBV7-8	many	-
TGTGCCAGCAGCCGCATTCCCAACAGGGGAAGACCGAATTCACCCCTCCACTTT	CASSRIPNRGRPNSPLHF	TRBJ1-6	TRBV7-8	once	TRBD1
TGTGCCAGTAGTATAGGTAGCGGGAGCTCCTACGAGCAGTACTTC	CASSIGSGSSYEQYF	TRBJ2-7	TRBV19	-	TRBD2
TGCAGTGCTTACCGACCGACCCGAGGACAGTTACAAGAGACCCAGTACTTC	CSAYRPTRGQLQETQYF	TRBJ2-5	TRBV20-1	many	-
TGTGCCAGCAGCCCCAGGACAGGGGGCGCGGAGACCCAGTACTTC	CASSPRTGGAETQYF	TRBJ2-5	TRBV6-1	many	TRBD1
TGCGCCAGCAGCCAAGATCGGGACCTTACTGAAGCTTTCTTT	CASSQDRDLTEAFF	TRBJ1-1	TRBV4-1	-	-